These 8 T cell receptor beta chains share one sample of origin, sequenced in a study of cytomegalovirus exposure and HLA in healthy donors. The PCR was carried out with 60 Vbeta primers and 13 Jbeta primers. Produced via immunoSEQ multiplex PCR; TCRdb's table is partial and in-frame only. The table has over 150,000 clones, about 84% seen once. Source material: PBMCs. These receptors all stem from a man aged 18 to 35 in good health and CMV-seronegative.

CDR3 DNA: TGTGCCAGCAGCTTTGACACGTCCTATGGCTACACCTTC. Its translation is CASSFDTSYGYTF. This rearrangement joins TRBV5-8 to TRBJ1-2, with D hard to call. Germline-derived CDR1 and CDR2 are SGHTS and YDEGEE. This CDR3 is built from 13 residues. Trimming cost V 2 bases and J 4 bases, with 9 bases left between them.

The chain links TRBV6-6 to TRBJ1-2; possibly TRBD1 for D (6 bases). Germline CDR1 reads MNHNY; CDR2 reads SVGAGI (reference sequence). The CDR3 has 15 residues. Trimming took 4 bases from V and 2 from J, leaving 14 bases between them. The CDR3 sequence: CASSSSRTANYGYTF. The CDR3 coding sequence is TGTGCCAGCAGTTCCTCGAGGACAGCCAACTATGGCTACACCTTC.

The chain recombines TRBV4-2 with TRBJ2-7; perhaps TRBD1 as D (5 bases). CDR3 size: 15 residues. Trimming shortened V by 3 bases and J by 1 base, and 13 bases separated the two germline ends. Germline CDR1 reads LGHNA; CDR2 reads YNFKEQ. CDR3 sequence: CASSQRPGLSYEQYF. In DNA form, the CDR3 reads TGTGCCAGCAGCCAGCGGCCAGGGTTATCCTACGAGCAGTACTTC.

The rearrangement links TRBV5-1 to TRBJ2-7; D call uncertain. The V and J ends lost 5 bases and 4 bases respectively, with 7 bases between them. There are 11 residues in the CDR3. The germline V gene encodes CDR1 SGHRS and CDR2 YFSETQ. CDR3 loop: CASREAYEQYF. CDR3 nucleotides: TGCGCCAGCAGAGAAGCTTACGAGCAGTACTTC.

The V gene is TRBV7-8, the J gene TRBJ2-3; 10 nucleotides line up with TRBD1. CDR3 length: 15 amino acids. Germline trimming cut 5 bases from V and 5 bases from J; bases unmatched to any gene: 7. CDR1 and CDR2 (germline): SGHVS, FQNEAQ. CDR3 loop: CASSLDRGPVDTQYF. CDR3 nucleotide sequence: TGTGCCAGCAGCCTAGACAGGGGGCCTGTAGATACGCAGTATTTT.

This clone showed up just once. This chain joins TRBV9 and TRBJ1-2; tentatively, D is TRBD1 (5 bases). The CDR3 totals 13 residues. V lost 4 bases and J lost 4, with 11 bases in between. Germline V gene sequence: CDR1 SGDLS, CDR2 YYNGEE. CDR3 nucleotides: TGTGCCAGCAGCACGGCGACAGCCTATGGCTACACCTTC. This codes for CASSTATAYGYTF.

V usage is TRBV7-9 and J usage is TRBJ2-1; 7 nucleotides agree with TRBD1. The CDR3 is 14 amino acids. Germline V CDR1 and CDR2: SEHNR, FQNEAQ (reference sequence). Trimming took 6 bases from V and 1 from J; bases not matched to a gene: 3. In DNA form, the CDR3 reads TGTGCCAGCAGGCGGACAGGTTCCTACAATGAGCAGTTCTTC. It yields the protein CASRRTGSYNEQFF. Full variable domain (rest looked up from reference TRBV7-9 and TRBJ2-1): DTGVSQNPRHKITKRGQNVTFRCDPISEHNRLYWYRQTLGQGPEFLTYFQNEAQLEKSRLLSDRFSAERPKGSFSTLEIQRTEQGDSAMYLCASRRTGSYNEQFFGPGTRLTVL.

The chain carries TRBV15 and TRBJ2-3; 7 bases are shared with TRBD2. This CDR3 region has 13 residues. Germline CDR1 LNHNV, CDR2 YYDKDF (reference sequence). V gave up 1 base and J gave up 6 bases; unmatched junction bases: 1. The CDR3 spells CATSRGGGDTQYF. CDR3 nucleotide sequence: TGTGCCACCAGCAGAGGGGGAGGGGATACGCAGTATTTT.